This T cell receptor (beta chain) comes out of a study of blood T cell repertoires in COVID-19. Overall study: Samples representing acute and convalescent COVID-19 were sourced from the United States, Italy and Spain. PBMCs, B-cell-depleted T cells, or T cells provided the cDNA or gDNA that made up the material.

CDR3 size: 12 residues. Germline CDR1 and CDR2: LGHNA and YNFKEQ. With 3 bases removed from V and 9 bases from J, the gap between germline ends came to 9 bases. In its sample, this clone is medium-sized (0.01 to 0.1%). The authors' processing: Estimation of nucleated cell counts relied on the amplification of reference gene primers. Only in-frame clones appear in the TCRdb table, and some are missing; sequencing was by immunoSEQ multiplex PCR. V and J calls and clone size follow that table, whereas D and trimming were derived from the DNA. This sample carries about 49,000 clones, 80% to 85% of them seen once, and the ten largest clones take roughly 1.4%.

This chain uses TRBV4-2 with TRBJ2-1, with D hard to call. Sequencing was performed on peripheral blood. This receptor was identified in a man aged 45-65 years with acute or convalescent COVID-19. The CDR3 loop is CASSHGLREQFF. The CDR3 nucleotides read TGTGCCAGCAGCCACGGGTTACGTGAGCAGTTCTTC.